This T cell receptor beta chain came from a study of blood T cell repertoires in COVID-19. On the study more broadly: Samples came from the United States, Italy and Spain, spanning acute and convalescent COVID-19. T cells, B-cell-depleted T cells, or PBMCs provided the cDNA or gDNA that served as material.

The V end lost 2 bases, the J end lost 6 bases, and 15 bases lay between the germline ends. CDR1 is GTSNPN and CDR2 is SVGIG in the germline V gene (reference sequence). The CDR3 runs 14 residues. The table came from immunoSEQ multiplex PCR; TCRdb's copy has only in-frame clones and leaves some out. The table shows around 270,000 clones, with about four fifths occurring only once. This chain joins TRBV30 and TRBJ2-3; perhaps TRBD2 as D (6 bases). The sample comprised peripheral blood. This TCR was sampled from a woman between 40 and 50 years old who had recovered from COVID-19. The CDR3 here is CAWSLNPGLDTQYF. The DNA of the CDR3 is TGTGCCTGGAGTTTAAACCCGGGACTTGATACGCAGTATTTT.